These 8 T cell receptor beta chains were sequenced from one sample in a study of CD8 T cells in ankylosing spondylitis. TCRdb reanalysed the 5' RACE reads using MiXCR and keeps one entry per CDR3 protein. The sample contains hundreds of thousands of distinct CDR3 sequences, roughly 20% of which appear only once. Sequenced: blood, either unsorted or a sorted T cell fraction (not recorded which). The receptor set was obtained from a male donor with ankylosing spondylitis or in good health (not recorded which).

The J gene is TRBJ2-7, the V gene TRBV30; 9 bases match TRBD1. Germline CDR1 and CDR2: GTSNPN and SVGIG (reference sequence). V gave up 1 base and J gave up 6 bases; unmatched junction bases: 13. The CDR3 is made up of 16 amino acids. As DNA, the CDR3 is TGTGCCTGGAGTGACAACCCGGGACAGGGATGGCTCGAGCAGTACTTC. It specifies CAWSDNPGQGWLEQYF.

This clonotype occurred a few times. The J gene is TRBJ2-7, the V gene TRBV6-2 or TRBV6-3; 8 bases line up with TRBD1. Germline lookup yields CDR1 MNHEY and CDR2 SVGEGT. This CDR3 contains 17 residues. V lost 4 bases, J lost 6 bases, and 17 bases stayed unmatched. The CDR3 protein is CASSFLNTGGPLSEQYF. The DNA for the CDR3 is TGTGCCAGCAGTTTCTTAAACACAGGGGGACCTTTGAGCGAGCAGTACTTC.

The gene calls are TRBV12-3 or TRBV12-4 and TRBJ2-7; no clear D. V lost 2 bases to trimming and J lost 0 bases, with 14 bases between them. The CDR3 is 16 amino acids. CDR3 coding DNA: TGTGCCAGCAGTTTACTTTGGACGGTGAGCTCCTACGAGCAGTACTTC. Protein: CASSLLWTVSSYEQYF.

This chain links TRBV9 with TRBJ2-7; D unclear. The CDR3 runs to 13 residues. Trimming pared 0 bases from V and 3 bases from J, leaving 7 bases between. Germline assignment: CDR1 SGDLS and CDR2 YYNGEE. CDR3 amino acids: CASSVGVSYEQYF. In nucleotides, the CDR3 is TGTGCCAGCAGCGTAGGGGTGAGCTACGAGCAGTACTTC.

The chain combines TRBV15 with TRBJ2-7, with D possibly matching TRBD2 (7 bases). Trimming removed 5 bases at V and 11 bases at J, with 19 bases between. The CDR3 covers 13 residues. The germline CDR1 and CDR2 sequences are LNHNV and YYDKDF (reference sequence). The CDR3: CATSPNRAGREYF. The CDR3 DNA reads TGTGCCACCAGCCCCAACAGGGCGGGGAGGGAGTACTTC.

The gene calls are TRBV9 and TRBJ2-1; D uncertain. Between the trimmed V and J ends, which lost 0 bases and 3 bases, there was a span of 4 bases. From germline, CDR1 is SGDLS and CDR2 YYNGEE. The CDR3 totals 13 residues. The CDR3 region is CASSVEDYNEQFF. CDR3 DNA: TGTGCCAGCAGCGTAGAGGACTACAATGAGCAGTTCTTC.

This clonotype was counted a few times. This rearrangement joins TRBV6-6 to TRBJ2-1; tentative D call: TRBD1 (6 bases). V gave up 6 bases and J gave up 8 bases, with 14 bases separating them. Germline CDR1 is MNHNY and CDR2 is SVGAGI (reference sequence). The CDR3 is 13 amino acids. The CDR3 nucleotides read TGTGCCAGCAGACAGGGAACTATCGATGAGCAGTTCTTC. It yields the protein CASRQGTIDEQFF.

This clonotype was picked up many times. J is TRBJ2-7 and V is TRBV12-3 or TRBV12-4; D tentatively reads TRBD1 or TRBD2 (5 bases each). Trimming pared 6 bases from V and 0 bases from J, leaving 9 bases between. This CDR3 spans 13 amino acids. Here the CDR3 DNA reads TGTGCCAGCAGGCCAGGGAGCTCCTACGAGCAGTACTTC. This gives the protein CASRPGSSYEQYF.